The rows below give T cell receptor beta chains drawn from one sample of a study of CD4 and CD8 cells across lung adenocarcinoma regions. A single record per CDR3 protein comes from TCRdb applying MiXCR to the PCR reads. The data contain about 10,000 distinct CDR3 sequences, roughly 49% of them singletons. What was sequenced was CD8+ T cells from the margin of a lung tumor. The receptor set was obtained from a male donor with lung adenocarcinoma. The CD4 and CD8 labels of this study may be unreliable. Both conserved end residues are part of each CDR3. D genes are given only for firm matches. Clone sizes are given selectively: once, few, many, or a class where the clone is expanded.

v_gene	abundance	d_gene	j_gene	CDR3nt	CDR3aa
TRBV6-1	.	TRBD2	TRBJ2-2	TGTGCCAGCAGCCAGGGACTAGCGGTGAACACCGGGGAGCTGTTTTTT	CASSQGLAVNTGELFF
TRBV6-1	.	.	TRBJ2-7	TGTGCCAGCAGTATTCAGGGGGGAGGGGGGCTTGTTTTGGTGACGCAGTACTTC	CASSIQGGGGLVLVTQYF
TRBV4-1	few	TRBD2	TRBJ2-1	TGCGCCAGCAGCCAAGGGGGGGGTGAGCAGTTCTTC	CASSQGGGEQFF
TRBV28	.	.	TRBJ1-2	TGTGCCAGCAGTTTTGGGGGCGCATATGGCTACACCTTC	CASSFGGAYGYTF
TRBV5-1	.	.	TRBJ2-7	TGCGCCAGCAGCTTGGAGGCAGGAGAGCAGTACTTC	CASSLEAGEQYF
TRBV6-5	.	TRBD2	TRBJ2-4	TGTGCCAGCAGTTACAGCGGCGGGAGGAGCTGGGAGCAGTACTTC	CASSYSGGRSWEQYF
TRBV27	.	.	TRBJ1-6	TGTGCCAGCAGTGGGGGGATCCGCGCAGGGGTGGACGAGCAGTACTTT	CASSGGIRAGVDEQYF
TRBV6-5	many	TRBD2	TRBJ2-5	TGTGCCAGCAGTTTCTTGCGGGGGGACCAAGAGACCCAGTACTTC	CASSFLRGDQETQYF
TRBV27	.	TRBD2	TRBJ2-1	TGTGCCAGCAGTTCTCAACTTAGCGGGATCGGCTACAATAAGCAGTTCTTT	CASSSQLSGIGYNKQFF
TRBV6-1	medium-sized	.	TRBJ2-1	TGTGCCAGCGCGGGCGACGGCAATGAGCAGTTCTTC	CASAGDGNEQFF
TRBV7-2	.	.	TRBJ2-1	TGTGCCAGCAGTTCCTTCAGCGGTTCCTACAATGAGCAGTTCTTC	CASSSFSGSYNEQFF
TRBV7-6	few	.	TRBJ2-1	TGTGCCAGCAGCTTAGGGCTTTACAATGAGCAGTTCTTC	CASSLGLYNEQFF
TRBV20-1	.	.	TRBJ2-5	TGCGCGGCCCGTGGGGGCAGTGACCAAGAGACCCAGTACTTC	CAARGGSDQETQYF
TRBV25-1	.	.	TRBJ2-5	TGTGCCAGCAGTGAAAACGGGATAACAGAGACCCAGTACTTC	CASSENGITETQYF
TRBV12-3/TRBV12-4	.	TRBD1	TRBJ2-1	TGTGCCAGCAGTCTTCGGACAGGGGGGTTCTTC	CASSLRTGGFF
TRBV11-3	medium-sized	TRBD1	TRBJ2-5	TGTGCCAGCAGCTTGGGACAGGGGTTCCAAGAGACCCAGTACTTC	CASSLGQGFQETQYF
TRBV7-6	.	TRBD2	TRBJ2-1	TGTGCCAGCACCGGACTAGCGGGGGGGAATGAGCAGTTCTTC	CASTGLAGGNEQFF
TRBV4-1	few	TRBD2	TRBJ2-1	TGCGCCAGCGGGATAAGATGGGGCGGGAGGGCCTCGAATGAGCAGTTCTTC	CASGIRWGGRASNEQFF
TRBV5-1	.	.	TRBJ2-1	TGCGCCAGCAGCGACGCCGGGGGAGGCGATGAGCAGTTCTTC	CASSDAGGGDEQFF
TRBV4-1	many	.	TRBJ2-5	TGCGCCAGCAGCCAAGATCCGGGACTCCTCTCCCGGAAGAACTTC	CASSQDPGLLSRKNF
TRBV7-8	.	TRBD2	TRBJ2-1	TGTGCCAGCAGCAGATTACTAGCGGGTCAATACAATGAGCAGTTCTTC	CASSRLLAGQYNEQFF
TRBV6-5	many	.	TRBJ2-2	TGTGCCAGCAGTTTCCCCCCCGCGGGATCGAACACCGGGGAGCTGTTTTTT	CASSFPPAGSNTGELFF
TRBV5-1	medium-sized	.	TRBJ2-5	TGCGCCAGCAGATTAAGCGGACCGGGGGAGACCCAGTACTTC	CASRLSGPGETQYF
TRBV19	.	TRBD1	TRBJ2-3	TGTGCCAGTAGTACCCGACAGGGTTACTACACAGATACGCAGTATTTT	CASSTRQGYYTDTQYF